Listed here is a single T cell receptor (beta chain). The source of the sample is a study of blood T cell repertoires in COVID-19. About the research overall: Italy, Spain and the United States were the sources of the convalescent and acute COVID-19 samples. PBMCs, B-cell-depleted T cells, or T cells were the source of the cDNA or gDNA that made up the material.

This CDR3 is built from 15 residues. The V gene's germline CDR1 is SGHRS and CDR2 YFSETQ. Trimming pared 0 bases from V and 1 base from J, leaving 5 bases between. Under the authors' procedure: Reference gene primer amplification gave nucleated cell count estimates. Sequencing used immunoSEQ multiplex PCR; TCRdb keeps in-frame clones, though not all of them. That table gives V, J and clone size, and the DNA gave D and trimming. The sample holds about 52,000 clones; nearly 90% are singletons and the top ten take approximately 8.8%. V usage is TRBV5-1 and J usage is TRBJ2-6; the D gene is possibly TRBD1 (5 bases). The TCR originated in a man older than 75 with active or convalescent COVID-19. Sequenced sample: peripheral blood. CDR3 amino acids: CASSLAGSGANVLTF. Written as DNA, the CDR3 is TGCGCCAGCAGCTTGGCAGGGTCTGGGGCCAACGTCCTGACTTTC.